This T cell receptor beta chain was captured by sequencing in a study of PD-L1 blockade in urothelial cancer. Overall study: The patients first took atezolizumab in the mid-2010s, receiving 1,200 mg intravenously every 3 weeks. After treatment start, blood was analyzed at 3 weeks (second dose) and at 6 weeks.

Here immunoSEQ multiplex PCR was the method, and the copy in TCRdb shows in-frame clones only, minus some. The sample shows under 60,000 clones, about 90% of them seen only once. As for time point: peripheral blood 6 weeks after treatment start. The germline V gene encodes CDR1 MNHNS and CDR2 SASEGT. Germline trimming cut 3 bases from V and 6 bases from J; bases unmatched to any gene: 13. There are 17 residues in the CDR3. Details on this clone: The antigen is unknown.

General study results and limits: Durable benefit accompanied greater 3-week expansion of tumor-associated blood clones.

The rearrangement links TRBV6-1 to TRBJ2-7, with 11 bases matching TRBD2. The sample in question was PBMCs, obtained around atezolizumab (anti-PD-L1) treatment. This TCR was recovered from a man aged 55 to 70 with urothelial cancer. The CDR3 region is CASSDGTSGGIVFEQYF. In DNA form, the CDR3 reads TGTGCCAGCAGTGATGGTACTAGCGGGGGAATAGTATTCGAGCAGTACTTC.